The 10 T cell receptor beta chains reported below all come from one sample, sequenced in a study of blood T cells in healthy people across ages. The second PCR ran about 6 to 12 cycles with a sample-barcoded 5' primer and J-beta primers. One entry per CDR3 protein results from TCRdb running MiXCR on the 5' RACE reads. The sample has some 1 million distinct CDR3 sequences; 40% to 55% are singletons. Sequencing was done on a sample of blood. These receptors all come from a woman in her sixties or seventies in good health.

In regard to this clonotype: Because it lacks the conserved phenylalanine or tryptophan at the end, this CDR3 is likely a read error. The chain combines TRBV12-3 or TRBV12-4 with TRBJ2-3; 9 nucleotides match TRBD1. J gave up 4 bases and V 5 bases, and 4 bases lay outside the gene matches. The CDR3 is made up of 14 amino acids. CDR3 bases: TGTGCCAGCAGTCGGGACAGGGTGGCAGATACGCAGTATTCT. Protein sequence: CASSRDRVADTQYS.

The V gene is TRBV7-9, the J gene TRBJ1-1; D is ambiguous. Germline V gene data show CDR1 as SEHNR and CDR2 as FQNEAQ (reference sequence). The CDR3 spans 15 residues. Deletions cut 5 bases from V and 4 bases from J, with 17 bases between. In DNA form, the CDR3 reads TGTGCCAGCAGCCAGCCGGGTGGTTGGGGCACTGAAGCTTTCTTT. Protein sequence: CASSQPGGWGTEAFF.

The chain combines TRBV6-5 with TRBJ1-1; TRBD1 matches at 9 bases. After removal of 6 bases from V and 6 bases from J, the junction contained 11 bases not matched to a gene. The CDR3 runs 15 residues. Germline V gene data show CDR1 as MNHEY and CDR2 as SVGAGI. The CDR3 is CASRSGTGSLAEAFF. CDR3 coding DNA: TGTGCCAGCAGATCCGGGACAGGGTCGTTGGCTGAAGCTTTCTTT.

The chain recombines TRBV7-4 with TRBJ2-7, with 9 bases matching TRBD2. The CDR3 totals 14 residues. Germline V gives CDR1 SGHVT, CDR2 SQSDAQ. Trimming took 3 bases from V and 3 from J; bases not matched to a gene: 3. The CDR3 nucleotides are TGTGCCAGCAGCTTTAGCGGGGGACACTACGAGCAGTACTTC. The encoded protein is CASSFSGGHYEQYF. Combining the CDR3 with reference TRBV7-4 and TRBJ2-7 gives the whole variable domain GAGVSQSPRYKVAKRGRDVALRCDSISGHVTLYWYRQTLGQGSEVLTYSQSDAQRDKSGRPSGRFSAERPERSVSTLKIQRTEQGDSAVYLCASSFSGGHYEQYFGPGTRLTVT.

The rearrangement joins TRBV6-1 to TRBJ2-7, with a tentative D call TRBD1 (6 bases). The assigned J gene may be wrong: the sequence end matches TRBJ2-5 better. Looked up from germline, CDR1 is MNHNS and CDR2 is SASEGT. The CDR3 is made up of 13 amino acids. In nucleotides, the CDR3 is TGTGCCAGCAGTGATGGGGACACCCAGACCCAGTACTTC. Its translation: CASSDGDTQTQYF.

This clonotype was seen a few times. This chain links TRBV11-2 with TRBJ1-2; D gene ambiguous. CDR1 and CDR2 from the germline V gene are SGHAT and FQNNGV. The ends were cut back, 1 base at V and 5 bases at J, with 11 bases in the middle. CDR3 length: 14 amino acids. The DNA for the CDR3 is TGTGCCAGCAGCTTAGGGACGATTACTTATGGCTACACCTTC. Residues: CASSLGTITYGYTF. The variable domain in full, completed from reference TRBV11-2 and TRBJ1-2, reads EAGVAQSPRYKIIEKRQSVAFWCNPISGHATLYWYQQILGQGPKLLIQFQNNGVVDDSQLPKDRFSAERLKGVDSTLKIQPAKLEDSAVYLCASSLGTITYGYTFGSGTRLTVV.

The genes are TRBV29-1 and TRBJ2-1, with 8 bases identical to TRBD2. Germline CDR1 is SQVTM and CDR2 is ANQGSEA. The CDR3 length is 14 residues. The V and J ends lost 3 bases and 3 bases, in that order; junction bases with no gene match: 4. The chain's CDR3 is CSVDPGLVYNEQFF. CDR3 DNA: TGCAGCGTTGATCCGGGACTAGTCTACAATGAGCAGTTCTTC.

J is TRBJ2-5 and V is TRBV20-1; TRBD2 aligns across 9 bases. The CDR3 is 16 residues long. V was clipped by 1 base and J by 3 bases; unmatched bases: 9. Looked up from germline, CDR1 is DFQATT and CDR2 is SNEGSKA (reference sequence). CDR3 residues: CSARVLVSGGEETQYF. The CDR3 nucleotides are TGCAGTGCTAGAGTCTTGGTTAGCGGGGGCGAAGAGACCCAGTACTTC.

The J gene is TRBJ2-1, the V gene TRBV20-1; 7 nucleotides agree with TRBD2. The CDR3 consists of 15 residues. The junction had 10 bases not matched to a gene; V was cut back by 5 bases and J by 3 bases. The germline gives CDR1 DFQATT, CDR2 SNEGSKA (reference sequence). CDR3 sequence: CSALIRGLGYNEQFF. The CDR3 DNA reads as TGCAGTGCTCTTATTCGAGGACTAGGCTACAATGAGCAGTTCTTC.

The gene calls are TRBV7-9 and TRBJ2-7; 8 bases fit TRBD1. V gave up 5 bases and J gave up 5 bases; unmatched junction bases: 11. This CDR3 is built from 15 residues. Germline V gene sequence: CDR1 SEHNR, CDR2 FQNEAQ (reference sequence). The CDR3 coding sequence is TGTGCCAGCAGCACCCGGACAGGGCGGGCAAACGAGCAGTACTTC. Translation gives CASSTRTGRANEQYF. Variable domain in full (rest from reference TRBV7-9 and TRBJ2-7): DTGVSQNPRHKITKRGQNVTFRCDPISEHNRLYWYRQTLGQGPEFLTYFQNEAQLEKSRLLSDRFSAERPKGSFSTLEIQRTEQGDSAMYLCASSTRTGRANEQYFGPGTRLTVT.